The T cell receptor beta chain under discussion was sequenced for a study of T cells in Graves' hyperthyroidism and ophthalmopathy. Study information: Sampling of peripheral blood happened at initial diagnosis, prior to any treatment. General study points: Onset of ophthalmopathy came a median roughly 6.4 months after the model predicted it.

Researchers amplified the TCR beta CDR3 regions from RNA transcripts. A set of HTBI primers served as the primers for a first-round RT-PCR of the TCR CDR3. TCRdb fed the multiplex PCR reads into MiXCR, producing one record per CDR3 protein. The sample has more than 650,000 distinct CDR3 sequences, 14% seen once. Graves' hyperthyroidism without ophthalmopathy progression within 18 months was termed stable. It was uncontrolled infection, other autoimmune disease, pregnancy or lactation that excluded patients. On this clonotype: Its target is not known.

Deletions cut 4 bases from V and 4 bases from J, with 8 bases between. The CDR3 has 12 residues. Germline assignment: CDR1 SGHRS and CDR2 YFSETQ. The sequenced sample was blood. The TCR was taken from a woman younger than 30 with Graves' hyperthyroidism. The chain carries TRBV5-1 and TRBJ1-2, with D maybe TRBD1 (5 bases). CDR3 in DNA: TGCGCCAGCAGCCGGGGCGTCTATGGCTACACCTTC. Translated: CASSRGVYGYTF.